This T cell receptor (beta chain) comes out of a study of shared clonotypes between healthy human individuals. About the study: Three CD4 naive, three CD4 memory, two CD8 naive and one CD8 memory plate were used per donor.

The CDR3 covers 13 residues. Trimming took 2 bases from V and 6 from J, leaving 7 bases between them. The germline CDR1 and CDR2 sequences are SEHNR and FQNEAQ (reference sequence). Assay: immunoSEQ multiplex PCR; the TCRdb copy retains only in-frame clones and omits some. The sample records approximately 940,000 clones, roughly 72% being singletons. This TCR was recovered from a man in his late teens or twenties in good health. The chain employs TRBV7-9 and TRBJ2-2; D is ambiguous. What was sequenced was memory CD4+ T cells sorted from blood. Subset described: CD45RA-negative fraction. The CDR3 DNA reads TGTGCCAGCAGCTTAAGGATAGCCGGGGAGCTGTTTTTT. Translated, it gives CASSLRIAGELFF.